The clone carrying this T cell receptor beta chain was found a few times. This sample was taken from a study of T cells in Graves' hyperthyroidism and ophthalmopathy. Study-level background: Peripheral blood was acquired at first diagnosis, ahead of any therapy whatsoever.

RNA transcripts gave rise to amplified TCR beta CDR3 regions. First-round RT-PCR with HTBI primers amplified the TCR CDR3 region. Each CDR3 protein gets one entry after TCRdb re-called the multiplex PCR reads with MiXCR. Here the sample spans around 720,000 distinct CDR3 sequences, just over 35% being singletons. Diagnosing involved the use of clinical symptoms, serum thyroxine and TRAb, thyroid ultrasound and orbital computed tomography. Trimming shortened V by 6 bases and J by 2 bases, and 13 bases separated the two germline ends. The CDR3 is made up of 14 amino acids. The germline CDR1 and CDR2 sequences are DFQATT and SNEGSKA (reference sequence).

The V gene is TRBV20-1, the J gene TRBJ1-4; TRBD1 is a possible D gene (6 bases). The sample was blood. The clonotype originates from a woman between 35 and 50 years old with Graves' hyperthyroidism. This chain's CDR3 is CSARPQGTNEKLFF. Here the CDR3 DNA reads TGCAGTGCCCGACCTCAGGGGACTAATGAAAAACTGTTTTTT.